This TCR beta chain was sequenced in a study of blood T cell repertoires in COVID-19. Whole-study context: There were acute and convalescent COVID-19 samples, and they came from the United States, Italy and Spain. The analysed material was cDNA or gDNA that came from T cells, B-cell-depleted T cells, or PBMCs.

V lost 3 bases to trimming and J lost 0 bases; unmatched junction nucleotides: 4. CDR3 length equals 17 residues. Looked up from germline, CDR1 is MDHEN and CDR2 is SYDVKM. Under the authors' procedure: Estimated nucleated cell counts came from reference gene primer amplification. Repertoires were generated with immunoSEQ multiplex PCR, while TCRdb's copy carries only in-frame clones and drops some. Clone size and V and J calls were adopted from that table, with D and trimming inferred from the DNA. Counted here are some 280,000 clones, about nine tenths occurring once; the ten biggest clones make up about 3%.

The sequenced sample consisted of peripheral blood. The J gene is TRBJ2-4, the V gene TRBV28, with 11 bases aligning to TRBD2. The TCR was taken from a woman aged 30 to 39 with active or convalescent COVID-19. The CDR3 region has the DNA TGTGCCAGCAGTTTGACTAGCGGGGCCGTAGCCAAAAACATTCAGTACTTC. As protein: CASSLTSGAVAKNIQYF.